This T cell receptor beta chain was documented in a study of shared clonotypes between healthy human individuals. The CDR3 runs to 17 residues. V shed 5 bases, J shed 6 bases, and the junction held 13 bases outside the gene matches. The germline gives CDR1 SEHNR, CDR2 FQNEAQ (reference sequence). Method: immunoSEQ multiplex PCR; TCRdb's copy keeps in-frame clones and lacks some. The sample has around 2,000,000 clones, about 92% seen once; the top ten hold more than 1.5%. Naive CD8 cells lacked CD45RO and underwent positive selection for CCR7, leaving out terminally differentiated effector memory CD45RA+ cells.

This receptor was obtained from a man between 18 and 29 years old in good health. Some clones in this sample may be carry-over from other donors' samples. V and J are TRBV7-9 and TRBJ2-2, with 9 bases identical to TRBD1. Specimen: naive CD8+ T cells from PBMCs. CDR3 loop: CASSLQGGQGTAGELFF. DNA for the CDR3: TGTGCCAGCAGCCTCCAAGGGGGACAGGGTACCGCCGGGGAGCTGTTTTTT.